The 16 T cell receptor beta chains presented below share a single source sample, sequenced in a study of blood T cell repertoires in COVID-19. Data came from immunoSEQ multiplex PCR; TCRdb stores just in-frame clones and leaves some out. The sample includes more than 90,000 clones, under 85% of them seen just once. The sequenced sample consisted of peripheral blood. The receptors stem from a human donor in a cohort sampled during active COVID-19.

The V and J genes are TRBV2 and TRBJ2-3, with 11 bases identical to TRBD2. V shed 4 bases, J shed 0 bases, and the junction held 12 bases outside the gene matches. The CDR3 is 19 amino acids. Germline V gives CDR1 SNHLY, CDR2 FYNNEI. This CDR3 reads CASSGASGGITASTDTQYF. The DNA of the CDR3 is TGTGCCAGCAGTGGGGCTAGCGGGGGGATCACTGCTAGCACAGATACGCAGTATTTT.

The J gene is TRBJ1-1, the V gene TRBV3-1 (or the pseudogene TRBV3-2), with 9 bases identical to TRBD1. The CDR3 is 16 amino acids. J gave up 1 base and V 4 bases, and 7 bases lay outside the gene matches. Germline V gene lookup returns CDR1 LGHDT and CDR2 YNNKEL (reference sequence). CDR3: CASSRGQGIGNTEAFF. For the CDR3, the DNA is TGTGCCAGCAGCCGCGGACAGGGGATAGGGAACACTGAAGCTTTCTTT.

The chain joins TRBV5-4 to TRBJ2-7; 11 bases line up with TRBD1. The CDR3 covers 16 residues. Germline CDR1 SGHNT, CDR2 YYREEE (reference sequence). Trimming at V came to 2 bases and at J to 0 bases, leaving 4 bases not matched to a gene. The CDR3: CASSFGQGASSYEQYF. In DNA form, the CDR3 reads TGTGCCAGCAGCTTCGGACAGGGGGCCAGCTCCTACGAGCAGTACTTC. The full variable domain, in which reference TRBV5-4 and TRBJ2-7 provide the parts outside the CDR3, is ETGVTQSPTHLIKTRGQQVTLRCSSQSGHNTVSWYQQALGQGPQFIFQYYREEENGRGNFPPRFSGLQFPNYSSELNVNALELDDSALYLCASSFGQGASSYEQYFGPGTRLTVT.

The rearrangement uses TRBV4-2 and TRBJ2-3; 13 bases align to TRBD2. CDR3 length: 14 amino acids. The trim removed 1 base at V and 8 bases at J, leaving 0 bases unmatched. Germline V CDR1 and CDR2: LGHNA, YNFKEQ. CDR3 in amino acids: CASSQGLAGGTQYF. In nucleotides, the CDR3 is TGTGCCAGCAGCCAAGGACTAGCGGGAGGTACGCAGTATTTT.

J is TRBJ2-2 and V is TRBV12-5, with TRBD1 identical over 7 bases. Trimming took 4 bases from V and 5 from J; bases not matched to a gene: 10. The V gene's germline CDR1 is LGHNT and CDR2 FRNRAP. This CDR3 is built from 16 residues. CDR3 in DNA: TGTGCTAGTGGTTCCCGACAGGGTGATGGAACCGGGGAGCTGTTTTTT. Its translation: CASGSRQGDGTGELFF. Using reference TRBV12-5 and TRBJ2-2 for the parts outside the CDR3, the full variable domain is DARVTQTPRHKVTEMGQEVTMRCQPILGHNTVFWYRQTMMQGLELLAYFRNRAPLDDSGMPKDRFSAEMPDATLATLKIQPSEPRDSAVYFCASGSRQGDGTGELFFGEGSRLTVL.

V gene TRBV11-2 combines with J gene TRBJ2-1, with a possible D match to TRBD2 (5 bases). The CDR3 covers 12 residues. Trimming stripped 2 bases from V and 10 bases from J, with 9 bases between. CDR1 SGHAT and CDR2 FQNNGV come from the germline V gene. CDR3: CASSLSAGEQFF. The CDR3 DNA is TGTGCCAGCAGCTTAAGTGCGGGCGAGCAGTTCTTC.

This chain uses TRBV5-1 with TRBJ2-3; 13 positions agree with TRBD2. CDR3 length: 16 residues. J lost 2 bases, V lost 4 bases, and 4 bases had no gene match. The germline V gene has CDR1 SGHRS and CDR2 YFSETQ. This CDR3 reads CASSATSGRATDTQYF. CDR3 DNA: TGCGCCAGCAGCGCCACTAGCGGGAGGGCCACAGATACGCAGTATTTT.

V and J are TRBV28 and TRBJ2-2; 8 bases line up with TRBD2. The CDR3 sequence is 17 residues long. The germline V gene has CDR1 MDHEN and CDR2 SYDVKM. Unmatched junction bases numbered 4, after V lost 1 base and J lost 0 bases. The CDR3 is CASSLLGSGTNTGELFF. The CDR3 DNA sequence: TGTGCCAGCAGTTTATTGGGTAGCGGGACGAACACCGGGGAGCTGTTTTTT.

The J gene is TRBJ1-5, the V gene TRBV27; 7 positions agree with TRBD1. V was pared by 4 bases and J by 3 bases, with 6 bases of the junction left unmatched. Looked up from germline, CDR1 is MNHEY and CDR2 is SMNVEV (reference sequence). The length of the CDR3 is 15 residues. CDR3 sequence reads: CASSSAGQLNQPQHF. The CDR3 region has the DNA TGTGCCAGCAGTTCCGCGGGACAGCTCAATCAGCCCCAGCATTTT.

A few counts support this clone. Distinct nucleotide sequences in the sample also encode this CDR3. The rearrangement uses TRBV5-1 and TRBJ1-2; 7 positions match TRBD1. The V gene's germline CDR1 is SGHRS and CDR2 YFSETQ. The V segment lost 0 bases and the J segment 2 bases; nucleotides outside the gene matches: 4. This CDR3 region has 15 residues. The CDR3 DNA reads as TGCGCCAGCAGCTTGGGGACAGGTGACAACTATGGCTACACCTTC. Protein: CASSLGTGDNYGYTF.

The rearrangement joins TRBV11-2 to TRBJ2-2, with TRBD1 matching 9 bases. There are 18 residues in the CDR3. From germline, CDR1 is SGHAT and CDR2 FQNNGV. Germline trimming cut 0 bases from V and 6 bases from J; bases unmatched to any gene: 11. CDR3 protein: CASSLDWAVTGGSGELFF. CDR3 nucleotide sequence: TGTGCCAGCAGCTTAGATTGGGCCGTGACAGGGGGTTCCGGGGAGCTGTTTTTT.

CDR3 nucleotide sequence: TGTGCCAGCAGTGACTCGAGCTCTGGGGCCAACGTCCTGACTTTC. It translates to CASSDSSSGANVLTF. This chain joins TRBV6-4 and TRBJ2-6; D gene uncertain. In germline, CDR1 is MRHNA, CDR2 SNTAGT. This CDR3 is built from 15 residues. V lost 0 bases and J 0 bases, leaving 3 bases between the germline ends.

The genes are TRBV6-7 and TRBJ1-1; no definite D call. TRBV6-7 has ORF status, its function being uncertain. The CDR3 consists of 14 residues. V lost 5 bases and J 13 bases, leaving 23 bases between the germline ends. The CDR3 sequence is CASSPRDTGPWVFF. CDR3 bases: TGTGCCAGCAGTCCCCGGGATACCGGGCCGTGGGTTTTCTTT.

This CDR3 reads CASGTSYEQYF. CDR3 in DNA: TGTGCCTCCGGGACTAGCTACGAGCAGTACTTC. The genes are TRBV5-6 and TRBJ2-7; 8 bases line up with TRBD2. With 10 bases clipped from V and 3 bases from J, the junction kept 3 bases outside the gene matches. The CDR3 spans 11 residues. Germline V gene lookup returns CDR1 SGHDT and CDR2 YYEEEE.

The chain recombines TRBV4-1 with TRBJ2-1, with TRBD2 as a possible D gene (7 bases). CDR1 and CDR2 (germline): MGHRA, YSYEKL. CDR3 size: 15 residues. V lost 2 bases and J 7 bases, leaving 15 bases between the germline ends. DNA for the CDR3: TGCGCCAGCAGCCAACAACCCCGGGGGGCTAATGAGCAGTTCTTC. Protein sequence: CASSQQPRGANEQFF.

The CDR3 bases are TGTGCCAGCTCACCCTCGACAGGGCCCCTTTTAGGCACTGAAGCTTTCTTT. Protein sequence: CASSPSTGPLLGTEAFF. This chain links TRBV18 with TRBJ1-1, with 7 bases identical to TRBD1. The CDR3 sequence is 17 residues long. The germline CDR1 and CDR2 sequences are KGHSH and LQKENI. V was clipped by 3 bases and J by 4 bases; unmatched bases: 14.